Below, 23 T cell receptor beta chains from the same sample are listed, as sequenced in a study of cytomegalovirus exposure and HLA in healthy donors. This PCR relied on a set of 60 Vbeta primers and 13 Jbeta primers. Profiled with immunoSEQ multiplex PCR; TCRdb holds only in-frame clones, not every one. This sample has over 200,000 clones; 82% occur once, and the top ten carry 4.5% to 7%. The sequenced material came from PBMCs. The receptor set was obtained from a man aged 35-49 years in good health and CMV-seropositive.

The J gene is TRBJ1-1, the V gene TRBV10-3; D is unresolved. In germline, CDR1 is ENHRY, CDR2 SYGVKD. Trimming took off 11 bases at V and 4 bases at J, with 20 bases between the two ends. CDR3 length: 14 residues. DNA of the CDR3: TGTGCCCTCTCAGCGAGTCCCGGTGGCACTGAAGCTTTCTTT. Translated: CALSASPGGTEAFF.

This chain uses TRBV7-9 with TRBJ2-1; possibly TRBD2 for D (5 bases). V gave up 4 bases and J gave up 7 bases, with 17 bases separating them. Germline CDR1 is SEHNR and CDR2 is FQNEAQ (reference sequence). CDR3 size: 15 residues. The DNA for the CDR3 is TGTGCCAGCAGCTCGATAACTAGTGGTAAGAATGAGCAGTTCTTC. It specifies CASSSITSGKNEQFF.

The CDR3, as DNA: TGTGCCAGCAGCTTAGCTGCCGGGGGTTCGCAGTATTTT. This gives the protein CASSLAAGGSQYF. The rearrangement uses TRBV7-2 and TRBJ2-3, with D tentatively TRBD2 (6 bases). The V and J ends lost 0 bases and 10 bases respectively, with 11 bases between them. Germline lookup yields CDR1 SGHTA and CDR2 FQGNSA. The CDR3 loop spans 13 amino acids.

The chain carries TRBV19 and TRBJ1-5; 9 bases align to TRBD1. Looked up from germline, CDR1 is LNHDA and CDR2 is SQIVND (reference sequence). This CDR3 region has 14 residues. After removal of 10 bases from V and 2 bases from J, the junction contained 6 bases not matched to a gene. The chain's CDR3 is CATRRTGGNQPQHF. The CDR3 DNA reads as TGTGCCACCCGGCGGACAGGGGGCAATCAGCCCCAGCATTTT.

The chain joins TRBV19 to TRBJ2-7; 7 nucleotides line up with TRBD1. The CDR3 runs to 12 residues. V shed 6 bases and J 5 bases; nucleotides not matched to a gene: 4. The germline gives CDR1 LNHDA, CDR2 SQIVND (reference sequence). The CDR3 loop is CASSQGVNEQYF. CDR3 nucleotide sequence: TGTGCCAGTAGCCAGGGGGTCAACGAGCAGTACTTC.

This clone has a single count. The rearrangement links TRBV6-5 to TRBJ2-7; D is possibly TRBD2 (7 bases). Germline V lookup: CDR1 MNHEY, CDR2 SVGAGI. The V gene lost 2 bases and the J gene lost 0 bases, with 14 bases spanning the gap. This CDR3 has 16 amino acids. CDR3 coding DNA: TGTGCCAGCAGTTACGCATGGGGGGGCGGCTCCTACGAGCAGTACTTC. This codes for CASSYAWGGGSYEQYF.

This rearrangement joins TRBV7-8 to TRBJ1-2; TRBD1 matches 7 bases. V shed 1 base and J 8 bases; nucleotides not matched to a gene: 10. The CDR3 contains 15 residues. Germline V lookup: CDR1 SGHVS, CDR2 FQNEAQ. The CDR3 bases are TGTGCCAGCAGCTTAGTTGTTGGCCAGGGGGGAGGCTACACCTTC. Its translation is CASSLVVGQGGGYTF.

This chain connects TRBV4-1 to TRBJ2-3, with D possibly being TRBD2 (10 bases). Looked up from germline, CDR1 is MGHRA and CDR2 is YSYEKL. This CDR3 is 19 amino acids long. The V end was cut by 8 bases, the J end by 3 bases, with 30 bases between. The CDR3 protein is CASDLGTGISGRKTDTQYF. The CDR3 DNA reads TGCGCCAGCGACCTTGGGACAGGGATTAGCGGGAGGAAAACAGATACGCAGTATTTT.

This chain uses TRBV7-6 with TRBJ2-7; 9 bases fit TRBD1. Germline lookup yields CDR1 SGHVS and CDR2 FNYEAQ. Trimming removed 4 bases from V and 7 bases from J; junction bases left unmatched: 11. This CDR3 has 15 amino acids. The CDR3 here is CASSYPGQGFWEQYF. CDR3 in DNA: TGTGCCAGCAGCTATCCGGGACAGGGATTTTGGGAGCAGTACTTC.

This chain links TRBV6-5 with TRBJ1-1; TRBD1 matches at 7 bases. The CDR3 covers 15 residues. CDR1 and CDR2 from the germline V gene are MNHEY and SVGAGI. V was clipped by 2 bases and J by 0 bases; unmatched bases: 3. The CDR3 region is CASSYTGTVNTEAFF. The CDR3 nucleotides are TGTGCCAGCAGTTACACCGGGACAGTGAACACTGAAGCTTTCTTT.

This chain links TRBV5-4 with TRBJ2-7; D is perhaps TRBD2 (5 bases). The CDR3 contains 14 residues. Germline CDR1 and CDR2: SGHNT and YYREEE (reference sequence). The ends were cut back, 0 bases at V and 3 bases at J, with 10 bases in the middle. The CDR3 is CASSLDPSNYEQYF. DNA of the CDR3: TGTGCCAGCAGCTTGGACCCTAGCAACTACGAGCAGTACTTC.

The chain links TRBV19 to TRBJ2-1; 8 bases are shared with TRBD2. Germline assignment: CDR1 LNHDA and CDR2 SQIVND (reference sequence). The V gene end was trimmed by 4 bases and the J gene end by 6 bases; junction bases not matched to a gene: 2. The CDR3 covers 13 residues. The CDR3, as DNA: TGTGCCAGTAGTAGCGGGAGGCGCAATGAGCAGTTCTTC. Its translation: CASSSGRRNEQFF.

This clone is a singleton in its sample. This chain connects TRBV18 to TRBJ2-7; D is perhaps TRBD1 (6 bases). Germline-derived CDR1 and CDR2 are KGHSH and LQKENI. V was trimmed by 6 bases and J by 0 bases, leaving 9 bases between them. CDR3 length: 13 residues. CDR3 amino acids: CASSTGSSYEQYV. The CDR3 DNA reads TGTGCCAGCTCCACAGGGAGCTCCTACGAGCAGTACGTC.

The gene calls are TRBV9 and TRBJ1-5, with 7 bases aligning to TRBD1. Germline-derived CDR1 and CDR2 are SGDLS and YYNGEE. The CDR3 runs 15 residues. V dropped 4 bases and J dropped 5; count of bases not matched to a gene: 9. CDR3 sequence reads: CASSSEGARYQPQHF. The CDR3 DNA reads as TGTGCCAGCAGCTCCGAGGGGGCCCGTTATCAGCCCCAGCATTTT.

This clone appeared once. The rearrangement uses TRBV10-1 and TRBJ2-7; TRBD1 is a possible D gene (7 bases). This CDR3 spans 14 amino acids. Trimming cost V 2 bases and J 2 bases, with 10 bases left between them. CDR1 is WNHNN and CDR2 is SYGVQD in the germline V gene (reference sequence). The chain's CDR3 is CASSEAGQTYEQYF. Written as DNA, the CDR3 is TGCGCCAGCAGTGAGGCGGGACAGACCTACGAGCAGTACTTC.

This clone was detected only a few times. The chain combines TRBV2 with TRBJ1-5; 9 bases agree with TRBD1. V lost 8 bases and J lost 0; bases outside the gene matches: 5. CDR3 length equals 15 residues. CDR1 SNHLY and CDR2 FYNNEI come from the germline V gene. DNA of the CDR3: TGTGCCAGCTCCGAACAGGGGGCTAGCAATCAGCCCCAGCATTTT. It codes for CASSEQGASNQPQHF.

This chain joins TRBV7-2 and TRBJ1-1; 7 bases match TRBD1. Trimming removed 3 bases from V and 11 bases from J; junction bases left unmatched: 6. This CDR3 region has 12 residues. CDR1 is SGHTA, CDR2 FQGNSA, per germline. Here the CDR3 DNA reads TGTGCCAGCAGCTTCACAGGGGTCGACGCTTTCTTT. This encodes CASSFTGVDAFF.

The V and J genes are TRBV28 and TRBJ1-1; 8 bases line up with TRBD1. From germline, CDR1 is MDHEN and CDR2 SYDVKM. J was trimmed by 1 base and V by 6 bases; bases with no gene match: 4. The CDR3 is 14 residues long. In DNA form, the CDR3 reads TGTGCCAGCAGCTGGGACAGGCCGAACACTGAAGCTTTCTTT. Encoded protein: CASSWDRPNTEAFF.

The rearrangement joins TRBV2 to TRBJ2-3; perhaps TRBD2 as D (6 bases). V lost 8 bases and J 2 bases, leaving 11 bases between the germline ends. This CDR3 spans 13 amino acids. CDR1 SNHLY and CDR2 FYNNEI come from the germline V gene. CDR3 DNA sequence: TGTGCCAGCCTTAGGGACTTCACAGATACGCAGTATTTT. It encodes CASLRDFTDTQYF.

The V gene is TRBV2, the J gene TRBJ1-1; D might be TRBD1 (5 bases). V lost 8 bases to trimming and J lost 2 bases, with 9 bases between them. This CDR3 has 12 residues. Germline-derived CDR1 and CDR2 are SNHLY and FYNNEI. CDR3 in DNA: TGTGCCAGCGGTCAGGGTAACACTGAAGCTTTCTTT. This encodes CASGQGNTEAFF.

The chain combines TRBV6-5 with TRBJ1-2; 11 bases line up with TRBD1. From germline, CDR1 is MNHEY and CDR2 SVGAGI. This CDR3 spans 14 amino acids. The J segment lost 8 bases and the V segment lost 5 bases, leaving 7 bases of the junction unmatched. The CDR3 bases are TGTGCCAGCAGTCCGCCATGGGACAGGGGGGGCTACACCTTC. Translating it yields CASSPPWDRGGYTF.

The V call is TRBV4-1, the J call TRBJ2-1, with 8 bases lining up with TRBD2. In germline, CDR1 is MGHRA, CDR2 YSYEKL. CDR3 length: 14 amino acids. The V segment lost 6 bases and the J segment 7 bases; nucleotides outside the gene matches: 8. In nucleotides, the CDR3 is TGCGCCAGCAGGACTAGCGCGACGGGAAATGAGCAGTTCTTC. Amino acid sequence: CASRTSATGNEQFF.

V is TRBV10-1 and J is TRBJ2-2; no firm D call. Looked up from germline, CDR1 is WNHNN and CDR2 is SYGVQD (reference sequence). The CDR3 is 11 amino acids. Trimming left V 4 bases short and J 7 bases short, with 4 bases between. In DNA form, the CDR3 reads TGCGCCAGCAGTGGAGACGGGGAGCTGTTTTTT. The encoded protein is CASSGDGELFF.